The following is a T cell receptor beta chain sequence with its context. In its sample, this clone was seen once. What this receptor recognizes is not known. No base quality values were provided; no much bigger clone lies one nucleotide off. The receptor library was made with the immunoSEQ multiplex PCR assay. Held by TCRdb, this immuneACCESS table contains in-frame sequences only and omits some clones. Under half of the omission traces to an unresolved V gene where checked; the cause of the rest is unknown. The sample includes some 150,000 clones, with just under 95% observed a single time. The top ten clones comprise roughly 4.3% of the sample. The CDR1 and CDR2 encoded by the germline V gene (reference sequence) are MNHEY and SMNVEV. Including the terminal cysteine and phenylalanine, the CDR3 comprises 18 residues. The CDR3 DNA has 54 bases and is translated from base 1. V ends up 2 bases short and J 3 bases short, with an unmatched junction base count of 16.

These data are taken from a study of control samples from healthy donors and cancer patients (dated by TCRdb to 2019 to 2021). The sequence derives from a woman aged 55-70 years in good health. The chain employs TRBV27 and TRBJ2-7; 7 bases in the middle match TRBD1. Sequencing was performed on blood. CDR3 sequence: CASSLNPINRDSYYEQYF. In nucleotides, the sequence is TGTGCCAGCAGTTTAAACCCGATAAACCGGGACAGTTACTACGAGCAGTACTTC.